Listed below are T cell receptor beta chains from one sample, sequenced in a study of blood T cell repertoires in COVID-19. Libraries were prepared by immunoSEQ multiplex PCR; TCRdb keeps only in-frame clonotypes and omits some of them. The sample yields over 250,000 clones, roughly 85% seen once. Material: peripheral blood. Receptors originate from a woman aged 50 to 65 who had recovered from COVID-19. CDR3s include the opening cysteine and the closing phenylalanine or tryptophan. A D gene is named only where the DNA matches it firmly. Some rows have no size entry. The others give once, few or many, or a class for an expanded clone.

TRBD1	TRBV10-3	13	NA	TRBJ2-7	CAINPGQGQGQYF	TGTGCCATCAATCCGGGACAGGGACAGGGGCAGTACTTC
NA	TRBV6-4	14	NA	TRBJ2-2	CASSEGLNTGELFF	TGTGCCAGCAGTGAGGGACTGAACACCGGGGAGCTGTTTTTT
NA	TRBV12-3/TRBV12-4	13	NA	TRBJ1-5	CASNTQVSQPQHF	TGTGCCAGCAATACACAGGTGTCTCAGCCCCAGCATTTT
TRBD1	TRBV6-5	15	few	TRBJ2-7	CASSYLTGGVYEQYF	TGTGCCAGCAGTTACCTTACAGGGGGCGTCTACGAGCAGTACTTC
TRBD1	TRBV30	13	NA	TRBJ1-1	CAWDLRGRTEAFF	TGTGCCTGGGACCTCAGGGGGCGAACTGAAGCTTTCTTT
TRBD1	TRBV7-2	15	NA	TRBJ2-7	CASSLGQGSSYEQYF	TGTGCCAGCAGCTTGGGACAGGGGAGCTCCTACGAGCAGTACTTC
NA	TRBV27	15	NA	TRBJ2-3	CASSSPGLATDTQYF	TGTGCCAGCAGTTCGCCGGGACTCGCAACAGATACGCAGTATTTT
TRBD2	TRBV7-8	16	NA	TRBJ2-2	CASSLGASGYTGELFF	TGTGCCAGCAGCTTAGGGGCTAGCGGATACACCGGGGAGCTGTTTTTT
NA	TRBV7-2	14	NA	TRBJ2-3	CASSAGLGRDTQYF	TGTGCCAGCAGCGCGGGACTGGGGAGAGATACGCAGTATTTT
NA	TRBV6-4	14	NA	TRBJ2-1	CARRWGDSYNEQFF	TGTGCCAGGAGATGGGGAGATTCCTACAATGAGCAGTTCTTC
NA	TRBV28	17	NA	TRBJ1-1	CASSFPGAGKKYTEAFF	TGTGCCAGCAGTTTTCCCGGCGCGGGCAAAAAGTACACTGAAGCTTTCTTT
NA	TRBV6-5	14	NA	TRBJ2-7	CASSPQTTPYEQYF	TGTGCCAGCAGCCCCCAGACTACACCCTACGAGCAGTACTTC
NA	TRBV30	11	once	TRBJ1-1	CAWHRNGEAFF	TGTGCCTGGCACAGGAACGGTGAAGCTTTCTTT
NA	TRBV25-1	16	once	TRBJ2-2	CASRSGGGARTGELFF	TGTGCCAGCAGGTCGGGAGGGGGCGCGCGCACCGGGGAGCTGTTTTTT
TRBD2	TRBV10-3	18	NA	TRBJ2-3	CAISELAGDKSGTDTQYF	TGTGCCATCAGTGAACTAGCGGGGGACAAGTCTGGCACAGATACGCAGTATTTT
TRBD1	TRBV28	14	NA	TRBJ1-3	CASTQGGSGNTIYF	TGTGCCAGCACCCAGGGGGGCTCTGGAAACACCATATATTTT